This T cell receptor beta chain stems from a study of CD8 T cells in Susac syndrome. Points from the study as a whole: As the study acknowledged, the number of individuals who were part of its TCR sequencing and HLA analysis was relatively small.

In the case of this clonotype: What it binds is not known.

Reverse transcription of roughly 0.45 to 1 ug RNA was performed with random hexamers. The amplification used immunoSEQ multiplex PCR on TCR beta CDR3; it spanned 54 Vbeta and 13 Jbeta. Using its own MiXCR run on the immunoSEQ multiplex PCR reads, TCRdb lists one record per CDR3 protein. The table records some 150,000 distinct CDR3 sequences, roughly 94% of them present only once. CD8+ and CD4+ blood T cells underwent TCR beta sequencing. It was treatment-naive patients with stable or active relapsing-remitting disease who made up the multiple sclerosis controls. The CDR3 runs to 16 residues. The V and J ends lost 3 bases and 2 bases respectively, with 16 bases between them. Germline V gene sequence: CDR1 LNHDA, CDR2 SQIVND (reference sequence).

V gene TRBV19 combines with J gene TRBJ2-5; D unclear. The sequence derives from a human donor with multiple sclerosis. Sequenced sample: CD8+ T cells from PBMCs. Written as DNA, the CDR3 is TGTGCCAGTAGTATGGCAGAAGAGGAACCGCAAGAGACCCAGTACTTC. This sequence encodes CASSMAEEEPQETQYF.